These 14 T cell receptor beta chains were all obtained from the same sample, sequenced in a study of blood T cell repertoires in COVID-19. Data came from immunoSEQ multiplex PCR; TCRdb stores just in-frame clones and leaves some out. This table holds 60,000 to 90,000 clones, over 65% found once. Sequenced sample: peripheral blood. The origin of the receptors is a human donor with acute or convalescent COVID-19. The donor label of this sample is uncertain.

This chain connects TRBV7-7 to TRBJ2-1, with D possibly matching TRBD2 (5 bases). CDR3 length equals 16 residues. From germline, CDR1 is SSHAT and CDR2 FNYEAQ (reference sequence). Trimming shortened V by 3 bases and J by 7 bases, and 19 bases separated the two germline ends. The CDR3 DNA reads as TGTGCCAGCAGCTTTCCCGAATGGGGAGCTTTGAATGAGCAGTTCTTC. It yields the protein CASSFPEWGALNEQFF.

The table lists this clone with a few counts. Here the CDR3 DNA reads TGTGCCAGCAGTTTTCGGACACATCAAGAGACCCAGTACTTC. Its translation: CASSFRTHQETQYF. V gene TRBV27 combines with J gene TRBJ2-5; D possibly corresponds to TRBD1 (5 bases). The V end lost 3 bases, the J end lost 2 bases, and 10 bases lay between the germline ends. CDR3 length equals 14 residues. From germline, CDR1 is MNHEY and CDR2 SMNVEV (reference sequence).

The V call is TRBV6-5, the J call TRBJ2-1, with TRBD2 identical over 9 bases. Unmatched junction bases numbered 10, after V lost 0 bases and J lost 16 bases. Germline CDR1 and CDR2: MNHEY and SVGAGI. This CDR3 comprises 14 residues. This CDR3 reads CASSYSQRGARVFF. The DNA for the CDR3 is TGTGCCAGCAGTTACTCCCAGCGGGGGGCCCGGGTCTTCTTC.

The chain employs TRBV10-1 and TRBJ2-7; D possibly corresponds to TRBD2 (6 bases). Germline values: CDR1 WNHNN, CDR2 SYGVQD (reference sequence). Trimming stripped 7 bases from V and 4 bases from J, with 14 bases between. This CDR3 has 13 residues. The CDR3 protein is CASIRDFQYEQYF. CDR3 nucleotides: TGCGCCAGCATCCGGGACTTCCAGTACGAGCAGTACTTC.

The V and J genes are TRBV6-5 and TRBJ1-2; 9 bases fit TRBD1. Germline V gives CDR1 MNHEY, CDR2 SVGAGI. CDR3 length: 15 residues. V was pared by 6 bases and J by 2 bases, with 7 bases of the junction left unmatched. The CDR3, as DNA: TGTGCCAGCAGCGCGGGACAGGGAGGCAACTATGGCTACACCTTC. Translation gives CASSAGQGGNYGYTF.

V usage is TRBV6-5 and J usage is TRBJ1-2; 7 bases match TRBD1. Trimming removed 6 bases from V and 4 bases from J; junction bases left unmatched: 8. CDR3 length: 14 amino acids. Germline V CDR1 and CDR2: MNHEY, SVGAGI. The CDR3 spells CASRMGQRLYGYTF. CDR3 DNA sequence: TGTGCCAGCAGGATGGGACAGCGCCTCTATGGCTACACCTTC.

V usage is TRBV20-1 and J usage is TRBJ2-5; no reliable D call. CDR3 length: 13 residues. V was shortened by 3 bases and J by 2 bases, with 10 bases between the two germline ends. CDR1 is DFQATT, CDR2 SNEGSKA, per germline (reference sequence). The CDR3 nucleotides read TGCAGTGCTAGTCGGGTTGGGCAAGAGACCCAGTACTTC. Translating it yields CSASRVGQETQYF.

J is TRBJ1-2 and V is TRBV12-3 or TRBV12-4, with 8 bases lining up with TRBD1. This CDR3 has 13 residues. The V gene end was trimmed by 6 bases and the J gene end by 6 bases; junction bases not matched to a gene: 6. The chain's CDR3 is CASSLDRVDGYTF. CDR3 nucleotide sequence: TGTGCCAGCAGCCTGGACAGGGTCGATGGCTACACCTTC.

The chain has TRBV6-2 or TRBV6-3 and TRBJ2-3, with 7 bases identical to TRBD1. V lost 0 bases to trimming and J lost 5 bases; unmatched junction nucleotides: 5. Germline V gives CDR1 MNHEY, CDR2 SVGEGT. The CDR3 consists of 15 residues. CDR3 DNA sequence: TGTGCCAGCAGTTACTCGACAGGGTTGAGAGATACGCAGTATTTT. Translated: CASSYSTGLRDTQYF.

The rearrangement uses TRBV5-4 and TRBJ2-2; D might be TRBD1 (6 bases). V gave up 4 bases and J gave up 1 base, with 17 bases separating them. The CDR3 totals 17 residues. Germline V gene data show CDR1 as SGHNT and CDR2 as YYREEE (reference sequence). The chain's CDR3 is CASSRAGQGMNTGELFF. As DNA, the CDR3 is TGTGCCAGCAGCCGGGCTGGGCAGGGGATGAACACCGGGGAGCTGTTTTTT.

This clone showed up just once. V gene TRBV7-6 combines with J gene TRBJ1-3; a possible D gene is TRBD1 (6 bases). CDR3 length: 15 residues. Per germline, CDR1 SGHVS and CDR2 FNYEAQ. Trimming stripped 4 bases from V and 0 bases from J, with 10 bases between. The CDR3 DNA reads TGTGCCAGCAGCTCGGACAGATCCTCTGGAAACACCATATATTTT. Protein sequence: CASSSDRSSGNTIYF. The full variable domain, its missing parts supplied by reference TRBV7-6 and TRBJ1-3, is GAGVSQSPRYKVTKRGQDVALRCDPISGHVSLYWYRQALGQGPEFLTYFNYEAQQDKSGLPNDRFSAERPEGSISTLTIQRTEQRDSAMYRCASSSDRSSGNTIYFGEGSWLTVV.

The chain is built from TRBV12-3 or TRBV12-4 and TRBJ2-1, with D possibly being TRBD2 (5 bases). V dropped 6 bases and J dropped 9 bases, with 15 bases sitting between them. This CDR3 is built from 13 residues. CDR3: CASSLTNLGEQFF. DNA for the CDR3: TGTGCCAGCAGCCTGACTAATCTCGGTGAGCAGTTCTTC.

This clone has just a few counts. The chain joins TRBV6-1 to TRBJ1-2; D uncertain. Trimming removed 0 bases from V and 5 bases from J, with 4 bases in between. The CDR3 extends over 12 amino acids. Per the germline V gene, CDR1 is MNHNS and CDR2 is SASEGT. This CDR3 is CASSEAAYGYTF. In DNA, the CDR3 is TGTGCCAGCAGTGAAGCTGCGTATGGCTACACCTTC.

The chain couples TRBV7-2 to TRBJ2-5; a weak D match, TRBD1 (6 bases). Germline V lookup: CDR1 SGHTA, CDR2 FQGNSA. V was shortened by 4 bases and J by 5 bases, with 14 bases between the two germline ends. CDR3 length equals 14 residues. Written as DNA, the CDR3 is TGTGCCAGCAGCTCACAGGGTAGGGTTGAGACCCAGTACTTC. Amino acid sequence: CASSSQGRVETQYF. The whole variable domain, remainder taken from reference TRBV7-2 and TRBJ2-5, is GAGVSQSPSNKVTEKGKDVELRCDPISGHTALYWYRQSLGQGLEFLIYFQGNSAPDKSGLPSDRFSAERTGGSVSTLTIQRTQQEDSAVYLCASSSQGRVETQYFGPGTRLLVL.